This TCR beta chain appears in the sequencing data of a study of blood T cell repertoires in COVID-19. In the study overall: Samples of COVID-19 (acute and convalescent) were obtained from the United States, Italy and Spain. PBMCs, B-cell-depleted T cells, or T cells provided the cDNA or gDNA that made up the material.

Original handling: Amplification of reference gene primers was used by the study to estimate nucleated cell counts. Data came from immunoSEQ multiplex PCR; TCRdb stores just in-frame clones and leaves some out. Clonal size and the V and J genes are those of that table, whereas D and trimming came from the DNA. Counted here are roughly 250,000 clones, about 73% occurring once; the ten biggest clones make up 3.3%. The sequenced sample consisted of peripheral blood. The clonotype comes from a woman aged 80 or over with acute or convalescent COVID-19.

CDR3 DNA sequence: TGTGCCAGCACCAGGACAGGCAATTCACCCCTCCACTTT. As protein: CASTRTGNSPLHF. The gene calls are TRBV5-8 and TRBJ1-6; 7 bases align to TRBD1. CDR1 is SGHTS and CDR2 is YDEGEE in the germline V gene. The CDR3 runs 13 residues. Trimming at V came to 6 bases and at J to 7 bases, leaving 4 bases not matched to a gene. Combining the CDR3 with reference TRBV5-8 and TRBJ1-6 gives the whole variable domain EAGVTQSPTHLIKTRGQQATLRCSPISGHTSVYWYQQALGLGLQFLLWYDEGEERNRGNFPPRFSGRQFPNYSSELNVNALELEDSALYLCASTRTGNSPLHFGNGTRLTVT.